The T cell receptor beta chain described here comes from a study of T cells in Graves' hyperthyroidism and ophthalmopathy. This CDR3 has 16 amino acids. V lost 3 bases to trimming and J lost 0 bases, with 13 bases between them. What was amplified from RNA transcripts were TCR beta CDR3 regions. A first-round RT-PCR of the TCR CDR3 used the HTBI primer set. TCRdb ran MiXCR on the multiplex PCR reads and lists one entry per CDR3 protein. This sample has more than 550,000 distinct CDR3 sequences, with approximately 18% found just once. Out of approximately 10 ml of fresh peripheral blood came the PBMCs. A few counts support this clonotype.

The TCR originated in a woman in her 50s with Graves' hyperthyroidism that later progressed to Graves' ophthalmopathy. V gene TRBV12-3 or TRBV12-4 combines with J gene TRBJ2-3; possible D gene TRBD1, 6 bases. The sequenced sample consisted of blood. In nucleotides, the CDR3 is TGTGCCAGCAGTTTGATGGGGGCCCCTAGCACAGATACGCAGTATTTT. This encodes CASSLMGAPSTDTQYF.